The rows below give T cell receptor beta chains drawn from one sample of a study of OX40 agonist ivuxolimab in advanced cancers. This table comes from immunoSEQ multiplex PCR, and its TCRdb copy is limited to in-frame clones, with some not included. Of tens of thousands of clones in the sample, approximately 86% were seen once. This specimen was CD4+ or CD8+ T cells sorted from blood, taken in a trial of the OX40 agonist ivuxolimab. The receptors come from an adult with an advanced solid tumor such as melanoma, head and neck, liver or kidney cancer. Both conserved end residues are part of each CDR3. A D gene is named only where the DNA matches it firmly. The size of a clone is reported for some rows only, either as once, few or many, or as a class for expanded clones.

>.|TRBJ1-2|.|15|TRBV4-2
CASSPDPVGGRGYTF
TGTGCCAGCAGCCCGGATCCGGTGGGGGGCCGTGGCTACACCTTC
>TRBD1|TRBJ1-6|.|16|TRBV5-4
CASSLGGDRADSPLHF
TGTGCCAGCAGCTTGGGAGGGGACAGGGCGGATTCACCCCTCCACTTT
>.|TRBJ1-2|once|12|TRBV30
CAWSVLEAGYTF
TGTGCCTGGAGTGTTTTAGAGGCGGGCTACACCTTC
>TRBD1|TRBJ1-1|.|15|TRBV11-3
CASSTGQGGNTEAFF
TGTGCCAGCAGCACGGGACAGGGGGGGAACACTGAAGCTTTCTTT
>.|TRBJ2-5|.|15|TRBV28
CASSRPGKGEETQYF
TGTGCCAGCAGTAGACCCGGGAAGGGTGAAGAGACCCAGTACTTC
>.|TRBJ1-5|.|12|TRBV29-1
CSVAWGGQPQHF
TGCAGCGTTGCCTGGGGCGGTCAGCCCCAGCATTTT
>.|TRBJ1-1|.|11|TRBV28
CAVGGNTEAFF
TGTGCCGTGGGGGGGAACACTGAAGCTTTCTTT
>TRBD2|TRBJ2-7|.|16|TRBV5-1
CASSSSLGLAGVKQYF
TGCGCCAGCAGCTCCAGCCTAGGACTAGCGGGGGTTAAGCAGTACTTC
>.|TRBJ2-3|.|15|TRBV9
CASSVSGLSTDTQYF
TGTGCCAGCAGCGTCAGCGGCTTGAGCACAGATACGCAGTATTTT
>TRBD1|TRBJ2-7|.|15|TRBV5-1
CASSFLQGPGYEQYF
TGCGCCAGCAGCTTCCTACAGGGGCCAGGCTACGAGCAGTACTTC
>.|TRBJ1-4|.|18|TRBV19
CASSLRGLLVATNEKLFF
TGTGCCAGTAGTCTCCGGGGGCTACTCGTAGCAACTAATGAAAAACTGTTTTTT
>.|TRBJ1-1|few|13|TRBV11-3
CASSLEGATEAFF
TGTGCCAGCAGCTTGGAAGGGGCCACTGAAGCTTTCTTT
>.|TRBJ2-7|.|14|TRBV5-1
CASTNRAGAYEQYF
TGCGCCAGCACTAACAGGGCAGGGGCCTACGAGCAGTACTTC
>.|TRBJ2-7|.|15|TRBV27
CASSRGHNPSYEQYF
TGTGCCAGCAGCCGAGGCCACAATCCTTCCTACGAGCAGTACTTC